These 14 T cell receptor beta chains were sequenced from one sample in a study of blood T cell repertoires in COVID-19. Generated by immunoSEQ multiplex PCR, the TCRdb table keeps only in-frame clones and is missing some. The sample lists around 78,000 clones; roughly 80% were seen once. The sequenced sample was peripheral blood. The receptors shown here come from a human donor in a cohort sampled during active COVID-19.

The chain links TRBV7-2 to TRBJ2-5, with TRBD1 matching over 9 bases. The CDR3 consists of 14 residues. Unmatched junction bases numbered 6, after V lost 4 bases and J lost 6 bases. CDR1 is SGHTA and CDR2 is FQGNSA in the germline V gene. The CDR3 DNA sequence: TGTGCCAGCAGCTCACAGGGGGCCCTTCAGACCCAGTACTTC. Its translation: CASSSQGALQTQYF.

This chain connects TRBV12-3 or TRBV12-4 to TRBJ1-1; D may be TRBD1 (6 bases). V was cut by 3 bases and J by 8 bases, with 13 bases left in between. This CDR3 has 13 amino acids. The CDR3: CASSLGASLEAFF. CDR3 nucleotide sequence: TGTGCCAGCAGTTTGGGGGCCTCCCTAGAAGCTTTCTTT.

The chain joins TRBV10-1 to TRBJ2-1, with D possibly TRBD1 on 6 matching bases. With 6 bases removed from V and 4 bases from J, the gap between germline ends came to 10 bases. CDR3 size: 13 residues. Germline CDR1 is WNHNN and CDR2 is SYGVQD (reference sequence). CDR3 nucleotides: TGCGCCAGCAGCAGACAGGAGTACAATGAGCAGTTCTTC. It encodes CASSRQEYNEQFF.

The count of this clone is one. The rearrangement joins TRBV2 to TRBJ1-2; D is possibly TRBD1 (6 bases). V lost 6 bases, J lost 8 bases, and 19 bases lay in between. The germline gives CDR1 SNHLY, CDR2 FYNNEI. The CDR3 is 14 amino acids. The CDR3 reads CASRPDSPGGGYTF. As DNA, the CDR3 is TGTGCCAGCAGGCCGGACAGCCCGGGAGGAGGCTACACCTTC.

This chain joins TRBV7-2 and TRBJ2-7, with TRBD1 matching over 8 bases. The junction had 5 bases not matched to a gene; V was cut back by 4 bases and J by 0 bases. The CDR3 is 15 residues long. CDR1 SGHTA and CDR2 FQGNSA come from the germline V gene. CDR3: CASSSSTGVSYEQYF. DNA of the CDR3: TGTGCCAGCAGCTCGTCGACAGGGGTCTCCTACGAGCAGTACTTC.

The rearrangement links TRBV7-2 to TRBJ2-7; D unclear. Germline V gene sequence: CDR1 SGHTA, CDR2 FQGNSA. The V and J ends lost 3 bases and 0 bases respectively, with 3 bases between them. The CDR3 consists of 12 residues. CDR3 sequence reads: CASSLSSYEQYF. Written as DNA, the CDR3 is TGTGCCAGCAGCTTGAGCTCCTACGAGCAGTACTTC.

The chain couples TRBV6-4 to TRBJ2-1; D may be TRBD1 (5 bases). The CDR3 sequence is 13 residues long. The germline CDR1 and CDR2 sequences are MRHNA and SNTAGT. V lost 4 bases and J lost 9, with 13 bases in between. The CDR3 DNA is TGTGCCAGCAGTGGGGTAAGGGGCGGTGAGCAGTTCTTC. This gives the protein CASSGVRGGEQFF.

This clone was detected only a few times. The V call is TRBV7-9, the J call TRBJ1-1; 7 nucleotides align to TRBD1. CDR1 SEHNR and CDR2 FQNEAQ come from the germline V gene (reference sequence). Trimming removed 5 bases from V and 7 bases from J; junction bases left unmatched: 10. The CDR3 runs to 14 residues. In DNA, the CDR3 is TGTGCCAGCAGCACCGCAGGGGGTGGAGATGAAGCTTTCTTT. Protein sequence: CASSTAGGGDEAFF. The variable domain in full, with the rest retrieved from reference TRBV7-9 and TRBJ1-1, is DTGVSQNPRHKITKRGQNVTFRCDPISEHNRLYWYRQTLGQGPEFLTYFQNEAQLEKSRLLSDRFSAERPKGSFSTLEIQRTEQGDSAMYLCASSTAGGGDEAFFGQGTRLTVV.

The V and J genes are TRBV24-1 and TRBJ2-5, with TRBD2 identical over 15 bases. The germline gives CDR1 KGHDR, CDR2 SFDVKD. Germline trimming cut 4 bases from V and 6 bases from J; bases unmatched to any gene: 5. The length of the CDR3 is 16 residues. CDR3 coding DNA: TGTGCCACCAGTGACCGGACTAGCGGGGGGGCCAAGACCCAGTACTTC. Its translation is CATSDRTSGGAKTQYF.

The rearrangement links TRBV30 to TRBJ2-3; D might be TRBD2 (5 bases). CDR3 size: 16 residues. V shed 2 bases and J shed 0 bases, with 15 bases lying between them. Germline V lookup: CDR1 GTSNPN, CDR2 SVGIG (reference sequence). Written as DNA, the CDR3 is TGTGCCTGGAGTCCAAAGTGGCTAGCTAGCACAGATACGCAGTATTTT. Its protein is CAWSPKWLASTDTQYF.

The chain recombines TRBV10-3 with TRBJ2-7; D might be TRBD2 (6 bases). Germline CDR1 ENHRY, CDR2 SYGVKD. There are 14 residues in the CDR3. The ends were cut back, 8 bases at V and 3 bases at J, with 17 bases in the middle. The CDR3 sequence: CAIAPAGGNYEQYF. The DNA for the CDR3 is TGTGCCATCGCCCCTGCTGGGGGGAACTACGAGCAGTACTTC.

This clone has only a few counts. The CDR3 region is CASSPGVGYEQYF. The CDR3, as DNA: TGTGCCAGCAGCCCAGGGGTTGGGTACGAGCAGTACTTC. This sequence joins TRBV7-7 and TRBJ2-7, with a possible D match to TRBD1 (6 bases). The germline V gene has CDR1 SSHAT and CDR2 FNYEAQ (reference sequence). CDR3 size: 13 residues. V was cut by 5 bases and J by 4 bases, with 12 bases left in between.

The chain recombines TRBV25-1 with TRBJ1-1, with 8 bases matching TRBD1. The V gene's germline CDR1 is MGHDK and CDR2 SYGVNS. The ends lost 6 bases at V and 7 bases at J; junction bases unmatched: 7. This CDR3 contains 13 residues. CDR3 coding DNA: TGTGCCAGCAGGGAGACAGGGGACCATGAAGCTTTCTTT. This gives the protein CASRETGDHEAFF.

The gene calls are TRBV27 and TRBJ1-5; D uncertain. The CDR3 totals 13 residues. CDR1 and CDR2 from the germline V gene are MNHEY and SMNVEV (reference sequence). Trimming removed 4 bases at V and 7 bases at J, with 11 bases between. CDR3: CASSWARGQPQHF. In DNA, the CDR3 is TGTGCCAGCAGTTGGGCCCGCGGGCAGCCCCAGCATTTT.